What follows are 25 T cell receptor beta chains derived from one specimen sequenced in a study of regulatory T cells in long-lasting Graves disease. Described time point: newly diagnosed GD, antithyroid drugs for less than 3 months. PBMCs provided the RNA from which the TCR library was made. Libraries of TCR beta came from iRepertoire HTBI primers plus Arm-PCR of CDR3 regions. TCRdb re-analysed the multiplex PCR reads in MiXCR, keeping a single row per CDR3 protein. The sample includes about 400,000 distinct CDR3 sequences, about 14% of them seen just once. The material sequenced was peripheral blood mononuclear cells (PBMCs), taken at new diagnosis, from a patient treated with antithyroid drugs. All receptors come from a female donor with Graves disease.

There are many counts of this clonotype. The chain recombines TRBV29-1 with TRBJ2-1, with D perhaps matching TRBD2 (5 bases). Germline lookup yields CDR1 SQVTM and CDR2 ANQGSEA. Deletions cut 6 bases from V and 10 bases from J, with 19 bases between. The CDR3 contains 13 residues. This chain's CDR3 is CSVTGRGLSEQFF. CDR3 nucleotides: TGCAGCGTAACGGGCCGCGGACTCAGCGAGCAGTTCTTC.

The sample holds one count of this clonotype. This may be a read error, as it is one base from a much larger clone. CDR3 region: CATSQDPLAGFVNEQFF. As DNA, the CDR3 is TGTGCCACCAGTCAAGACCCACTAGCGGGATTCGTCAATGAGCAGTTCTTC. The V gene is TRBV24-1, the J gene TRBJ2-1; 10 bases align to TRBD2. The CDR3 runs 17 residues. Germline V gene lookup returns CDR1 KGHDR and CDR2 SFDVKD. V was clipped by 6 bases and J by 6 bases; unmatched bases: 13.

The rearrangement joins TRBV4-3 to TRBJ2-3; D ambiguous. Near its end, the DNA agrees better with TRBJ2-7, so the J call may be wrong. Germline V gene sequence: CDR1 LGHNA, CDR2 YSLEER. The CDR3 covers 17 residues. CDR3 in DNA: TGCGCCAGCAGCCAAGTGGCTCTGGGTCCACAGCTCTACGAGCAGTACTTC. Translation: CASSQVALGPQLYEQYF.

This clonotype was picked up many times. The chain couples TRBV12-5 to TRBJ1-1; unclear D gene. Germline V CDR1 and CDR2: LGHNT, FRNRAP. This CDR3 is built from 12 residues. The CDR3 here is CASGLGNTEAFF. The CDR3 DNA reads as TGTGCCAGCGGCCTGGGGAACACTGAAGCTTTCTTT. Full variable domain (missing parts from reference TRBV12-5 and TRBJ1-1): DARVTQTPRHKVTEMGQEVTMRCQPILGHNTVFWYRQTMMQGLELLAYFRNRAPLDDSGMPKDRFSAEMPDATLATLKIQPSEPRDSAVYFCASGLGNTEAFFGQGTRLTVV.

The sample holds many counts of this clonotype. The gene calls are TRBV3-2 and TRBJ2-4; TRBD2, the table's D call, was not compared with the DNA. TRBV3-2 is a listed pseudogene. The CDR3 is made up of 16 amino acids. Here the CDR3 reads CASSQGLPVAKNIQYF. As DNA, the CDR3 is TGTGCCAGCAGCCAGGGACTGCCAGTAGCCAAAAACATTCAGTACTTC.

This clonotype was recorded many times. At one end the junction does not follow the germline gene, possibly because of a read error. The CDR3 DNA sequence: TGTGCCAGCAGCCAAGTCCCAGGGGGCGATGAAAAACTGTTTTTT. Encoded protein: CASSQVPGGDEKLFF. The chain uses TRBV4-3 and TRBJ1-4, with TRBD1 matching over 8 bases. Germline V gene lookup returns CDR1 LGHNA and CDR2 YSLEER. The CDR3 extends over 15 amino acids.

This clonotype was seen many times. This chain links TRBV27 with TRBJ2-3; 9 nucleotides agree with TRBD2. The CDR3 loop spans 15 amino acids. V lost 8 bases to trimming and J lost 0 bases; unmatched junction nucleotides: 6. From germline, CDR1 is MNHEY and CDR2 SMNVEV (reference sequence). The CDR3 bases are TGTGCCAGCGGACGACTAGCGGACAGCACAGATACGCAGTATTTT. The encoded protein is CASGRLADSTDTQYF.

This clonotype was counted only a few times. J is TRBJ2-5 and V is TRBV5-1, with D hard to call. Trimming left V 4 bases short and J 4 bases short, with 14 bases between. The CDR3 is 14 amino acids. Per germline, CDR1 SGHRS and CDR2 YFSETQ. CDR3 bases: TGCGCCAGCAGCCGGAACTCTTGGGGAGAGACCCAGTACTTC. Encoded protein: CASSRNSWGETQYF.

The rearrangement joins TRBV9 to TRBJ2-4, with 7 bases matching TRBD2. CDR1 SGDLS and CDR2 YYNGEE come from the germline V gene. The CDR3 runs 15 residues. J was trimmed by 8 bases and V by 4 bases; bases with no gene match: 12. DNA for the CDR3: TGTGCCAGCAGCAGAACAGCGGGAACTGCGGACATTCAGTACTTC. It specifies CASSRTAGTADIQYF.

The sample holds a few counts of this clonotype. V usage is TRBV7-2 and J usage is TRBJ2-3; unclear D gene. The CDR3 extends over 16 amino acids. From germline, CDR1 is SGHTA and CDR2 FQGNSA. Between the trimmed V and J ends, which lost 5 bases and 6 bases, there was a span of 21 bases. CDR3 region: CASSISVGRMTDTQYF. In DNA form, the CDR3 reads TGTGCCAGCAGCATCTCCGTTGGGCGGATGACGGATACGCAGTATTTT.

This clonotype came up many times. The V and J genes are TRBV4-1 and TRBJ1-2; 12 bases map to TRBD1. This CDR3 comprises 15 residues. V lost 0 bases and J lost 8; bases outside the gene matches: 4. CDR1 MGHRA and CDR2 YSYEKL come from the germline V gene. The CDR3 sequence is CASSQEGQGAQGYTF. The CDR3, as DNA: TGCGCCAGCAGCCAAGAGGGACAGGGGGCGCAGGGCTACACCTTC.

The sample holds many counts of this clonotype. This chain uses TRBV28 with TRBJ2-5; TRBD1 aligns across 9 bases. This CDR3 has 16 amino acids. V was clipped by 3 bases and J by 2 bases; unmatched bases: 7. Germline V CDR1 and CDR2: MDHEN, SYDVKM. In nucleotides, the CDR3 is TGTGCCAGCAGTTTGGTTGGGACAGGGACACAAGAGACCCAGTACTTC. Protein sequence: CASSLVGTGTQETQYF.

Notes on this clonotype: With a far larger clone one base away, a read error is the likely cause. The V call is TRBV11-2, the J call TRBJ2-7; D gene unclear. The germline V and J ends were trimmed by 4 bases and 3 bases, with 4 bases remaining between them. CDR1 is SGHAT and CDR2 is FQNNGV in the germline V gene. The CDR3 contains 11 residues. CDR3 bases: TGTGCCAGCAGCTCAATCTACGAGCAGTACTTC. Its translation: CASSSIYEQYF.

A few counts support this clonotype. The chain uses TRBV10-3 and TRBJ2-7; weak D call: TRBD2 (6 bases). The ends were cut back, 8 bases at V and 4 bases at J, with 15 bases in the middle. Germline V gene lookup returns CDR1 ENHRY and CDR2 SYGVKD. The CDR3 extends over 13 amino acids. CDR3 amino acids: CAIRPGRGYEQYF. DNA for the CDR3: TGTGCCATCCGACCGGGACGGGGGTACGAGCAGTACTTC.

The chain employs TRBV29-1 and TRBJ1-2; D is unclear. Trimming shortened V by 4 bases and J by 5 bases, and 14 bases separated the two germline ends. The CDR3 has 13 amino acids. Germline V gene sequence: CDR1 SQVTM, CDR2 ANQGSEA. The CDR3 loop reads CSVASKGPYGYTF. DNA for the CDR3: TGCAGCGTTGCTAGTAAGGGCCCTTATGGCTACACCTTC. Combining the CDR3 with reference TRBV29-1 and TRBJ1-2 gives the whole variable domain SAVISQKPSRDICQRGTSLTIQCQVDSQVTMMFWYRQQPGQSLTLIATANQGSEATYESGFVIDKFPISRPNLTFSTLTVSNMSPEDSSIYLCSVASKGPYGYTFGSGTRLTVV.

This clonotype was detected ten times or more. CDR3 region: CASSLLSPPYEQYF. The CDR3 region has the DNA TGTGCCAGCAGTTTGTTGAGCCCACCCTACGAGCAGTACTTC. V is TRBV28 and J is TRBJ2-7, with D hard to call. The germline V gene has CDR1 MDHEN and CDR2 SYDVKM. There are 14 residues in the CDR3. V lost 3 bases and J lost 2, with 11 bases in between.

This clonotype was detected many times. This sequence joins TRBV28 and TRBJ2-7; D gene ambiguous. V lost 6 bases and J lost 2, with 5 bases in between. Germline V CDR1 and CDR2: MDHEN, SYDVKM. There are 11 residues in the CDR3. The CDR3 DNA sequence: TGTGCCAGCAGCTTTACCTACGAGCAGTACTTC. Its translation is CASSFTYEQYF.

Concerning this clonotype itself: A much larger clonotype is one base distant, so this may be a read error. The V call is TRBV12-3 or TRBV12-4, the J call TRBJ1-1; 9 nucleotides agree with TRBD1. The CDR3 is made up of 16 amino acids. The CDR3 reads CASTLETGGYGTEASF. The CDR3 coding sequence is TGTGCCAGCACCTTAGAGACAGGGGGGTATGGCACTGAAGCTTCCTTT.

The chain recombines TRBV27 with TRBJ2-1, with 11 bases lining up with TRBD2. The CDR3 is made up of 12 amino acids. Germline V gene lookup returns CDR1 MNHEY and CDR2 SMNVEV (reference sequence). J lost 14 bases, V lost 5 bases, and 5 bases had no gene match. This CDR3 is CASSISGRAEFF. The CDR3 bases are TGTGCCAGCAGTATTAGCGGGAGGGCCGAGTTCTTC.

The chain recombines TRBV2 with TRBJ1-5; D is possibly TRBD1 (5 bases). The CDR3 sequence is 19 residues long. V was cut by 1 base and J by 0 bases, with 19 bases left in between. Germline CDR1 is SNHLY and CDR2 is FYNNEI. The CDR3 is CASSEVRGSGPYSNQPQHF. The CDR3 DNA sequence: TGTGCCAGCAGTGAAGTGAGGGGATCAGGGCCCTATAGCAATCAGCCCCAGCATTTT.

In regard to this clonotype: Just one base apart from a much larger clone, this may be a read error. V and J are TRBV28 and TRBJ1-1, with D possibly being TRBD1 (6 bases). Trimming pared 2 bases from V and 1 base from J, leaving 17 bases between. The CDR3 consists of 17 residues. The germline V gene has CDR1 MDHEN and CDR2 SYDVKM. For the CDR3, the DNA is TGTGCCAGCAGTTTAGCTATAACCGGGACAACGAACACTGAAGCTTTCTTT. Residues: CASSLAITGTTNTEAFF. The full variable domain, in which reference TRBV28 and TRBJ1-1 provide the parts outside the CDR3, is DVKVTQSSRYLVKRTGEKVFLECVQDMDHENMFWYRQDPGLGLRLIYFSYDVKMKEKGDIPEGYSVSREKKERFSLILESASTNQTSMYLCASSLAITGTTNTEAFFGQGTRLTVV.

Ten or more counts support this clonotype. This chain links TRBV2 with TRBJ2-3; D assignment may be TRBD1 or TRBD2 (6 bases each). Looked up from germline, CDR1 is SNHLY and CDR2 is FYNNEI. V was cut by 4 bases and J by 4 bases, with 15 bases left in between. The CDR3 runs 15 residues. Written as DNA, the CDR3 is TGTGCCAGCAGTGTTCTGGGGGGCCAGGCAGATACGCAGTATTTT. Translating gives CASSVLGGQADTQYF.

Comments on this clonotype: A far larger clone is just one base off, so this is likely a read error. The J gene is TRBJ1-4, the V gene TRBV12-3 or TRBV12-4; the D gene is possibly TRBD1 (6 bases). V lost 5 bases and J lost 10, with 20 bases in between. CDR3 length: 15 amino acids. The CDR3 DNA sequence: TGTGCCAGCAGTGAGTCGGTAGCAGGGGATTCAAAACTGTTTTTT. It encodes CASSESVAGDSKLFF.

Only a few counts were recorded for this clonotype. An end of the junction does not agree with germline; a read error may underlie this. J is TRBJ1-1 and V is TRBV29-1, with 7 bases aligning to TRBD1. Germline V gene sequence: CDR1 SQVTM, CDR2 ANQGSEA. The CDR3 is 12 residues long. The CDR3 protein is CSVRQGFTEAFF. CDR3 sequence (DNA): TGCAGCGTTCGACAGGGTTTCACTGAGGCTTTCTTT. The full variable domain, completed using reference TRBV29-1 and TRBJ1-1, is SAVISQKPSRDICQRGTSLTIQCQVDSQVTMMFWYRQQPGQSLTLIATANQGSEATYESGFVIDKFPISRPNLTFSTLTVSNMSPEDSSIYLCSVRQGFTEAFFGQGTRLTVV.

This clonotype was counted only a few times. The chain carries TRBV19 and TRBJ1-1; D remains unclear. The CDR3 has 13 residues. Germline V gene lookup returns CDR1 LNHDA and CDR2 SQIVND (reference sequence). The germline V and J ends were trimmed by 6 bases and 1 base, with 9 bases remaining between them. Here the CDR3 reads CASSWAENTEAFF. The CDR3, as DNA: TGTGCCAGTAGCTGGGCAGAGAACACTGAAGCTTTCTTT.